This T cell receptor (beta chain) appears in the sequencing data of a study of T cells in Graves' hyperthyroidism and ophthalmopathy. Study summary: Prior to any treatment, at the point of initial diagnosis, peripheral blood was collected. Findings of the study overall: Stable hyperthyroidism and ophthalmopathy were separated using 13 V-J signatures.

With regard to this clonotype: Its antigen is not known.

Clinical Activity Scores of at least 3, NOSPECS grades of at least 4 and durations under 3 months characterized ophthalmopathy patients. Patients showing uncontrolled infection, other autoimmune disease, pregnancy or lactation were ineligible. Trimming cost V 1 base and J 7 bases, with 13 bases left between them. This CDR3 contains 13 residues. Germline assignment: CDR1 GTSNPN and CDR2 SVGIG (reference sequence). The investigators amplified TCR beta CDR3 regions from RNA transcripts. RT-PCR in the first round (using the HTBI primer set) targeted the TCR CDR3. TCRdb used MiXCR to reprocess the multiplex PCR reads, holding one entry per CDR3 protein. The sample holds around 570,000 distinct CDR3 sequences, just under 20% seen once.

The clonotype comes from a man aged 35 to 55 with Graves' ophthalmopathy. J is TRBJ2-5 and V is TRBV30, with no clear D. The sequenced sample consisted of blood. Here the CDR3 reads CAWSAPQLGTQYF. The CDR3 coding sequence is TGTGCCTGGAGTGCCCCCCAGCTGGGGACCCAGTACTTC.